The entry below gives a single T cell receptor (beta chain) sequence along with its context. Authors' data handling: Researchers report that nucleated cell counts were estimated from reference gene primer amplification. Profiled with immunoSEQ multiplex PCR; TCRdb holds only in-frame clones, not every one. V, J and clone size are taken as reported in that table, and D and trimming were inferred from the DNA itself. The sample lists roughly 63,000 clones, less than 80% seen once, with roughly a third in the top ten. Unmatched junction bases numbered 3, after V lost 6 bases and J lost 5 bases. The CDR3 length is 12 residues. CDR1 and CDR2 (germline): MNHNY, SVGAGI (reference sequence). The sample comes from a study of blood T cell repertoires in COVID-19.

The sample consisted of peripheral blood. This TCR derives from a human donor in a cohort sampled during active COVID-19. The chain is built from TRBV6-6 and TRBJ1-1, with 7 bases matching TRBD1. The CDR3 bases are TGTGCCAGCAGCCAGACAGGGACTGAAGCTTTCTTT. Protein product: CASSQTGTEAFF.